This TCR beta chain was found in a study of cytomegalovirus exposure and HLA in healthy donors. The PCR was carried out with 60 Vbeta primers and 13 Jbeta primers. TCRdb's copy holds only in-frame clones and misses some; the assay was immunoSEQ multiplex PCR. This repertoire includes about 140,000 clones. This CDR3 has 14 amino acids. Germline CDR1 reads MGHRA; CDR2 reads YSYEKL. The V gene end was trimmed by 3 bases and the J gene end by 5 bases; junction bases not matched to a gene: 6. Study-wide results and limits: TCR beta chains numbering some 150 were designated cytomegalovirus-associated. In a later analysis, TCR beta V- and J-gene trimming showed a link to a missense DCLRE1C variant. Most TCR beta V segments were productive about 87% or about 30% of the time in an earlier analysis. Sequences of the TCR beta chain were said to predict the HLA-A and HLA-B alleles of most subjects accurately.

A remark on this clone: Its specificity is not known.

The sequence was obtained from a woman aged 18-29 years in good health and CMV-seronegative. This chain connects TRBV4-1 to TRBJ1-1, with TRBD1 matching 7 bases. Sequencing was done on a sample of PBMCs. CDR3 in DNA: TGCGCCAGCAGCCAGGGACAGACGGTAACTGAAGCTTTCTTT. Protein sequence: CASSQGQTVTEAFF.